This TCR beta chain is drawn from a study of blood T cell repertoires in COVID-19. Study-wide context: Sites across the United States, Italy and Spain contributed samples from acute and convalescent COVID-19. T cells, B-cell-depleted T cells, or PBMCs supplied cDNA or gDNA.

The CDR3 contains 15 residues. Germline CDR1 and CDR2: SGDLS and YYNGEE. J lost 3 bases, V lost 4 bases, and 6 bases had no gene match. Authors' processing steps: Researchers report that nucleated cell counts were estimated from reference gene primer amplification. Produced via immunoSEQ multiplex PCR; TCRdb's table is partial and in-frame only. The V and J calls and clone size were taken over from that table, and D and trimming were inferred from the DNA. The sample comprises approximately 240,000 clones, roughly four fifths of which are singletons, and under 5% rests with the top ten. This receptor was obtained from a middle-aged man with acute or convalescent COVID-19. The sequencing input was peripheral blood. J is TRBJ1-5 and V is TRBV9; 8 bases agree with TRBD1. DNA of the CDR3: TGTGCCAGCAGCTCCCAGGGGGCGGCCAATCAGCCCCAGCATTTT. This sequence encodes CASSSQGAANQPQHF.